A selection of T cell receptor beta chains follows, all from one sample in a study of regulatory and conventional T cells in RAG deficiency. TCRdb's copy holds only in-frame clones and misses some; the assay was immunoSEQ multiplex PCR. The repertoire holds 30,000 to 35,000 clones, with 85% to 90% as singletons. This same sample was also taken into another study, of regulatory T cells.

Sequencing input: CD8+ T cells sorted from blood. These receptors were taken from a human donor in good health. Both conserved end residues are part of each CDR3. Each record gives: D gene, clone size, J gene, V gene, CDR3 protein, CDR3 DNA. The D gene is left open where the match is weak. Part of the rows lack a size; the others show once, few, many or a class for expanded clones.

NA | NA | TRBJ1-2 | TRBV5-6 | CASSLWYSGDGYTF | TGTGCCAGCAGCTTGTGGTATTCAGGGGATGGCTACACCTTC
NA | NA | TRBJ1-5 | TRBV11-3 | CASSLDLYQPQHF | TGTGCCAGCAGCTTAGACCTTTATCAGCCCCAGCATTTT
NA | NA | TRBJ2-7 | TRBV7-9 | CASSLVPVSPSGVPYEQYF | TGTGCCAGCAGCTTAGTTCCAGTCTCGCCCTCCGGGGTCCCCTACGAGCAGTACTTC
TRBD1 | NA | TRBJ1-1 | TRBV7-8 | CASSLGGTGGEAFF | TGTGCCAGCAGCCTCGGCGGGACAGGGGGCGAAGCTTTCTTT
TRBD2 | NA | TRBJ2-2 | TRBV6-4 | CASSDLPSGAGELFF | TGTGCCAGCAGTGACTTGCCTAGCGGTGCCGGGGAGCTGTTTTTT
NA | NA | TRBJ2-7 | TRBV9 | CASSVGGGYYEQYF | TGTGCCAGCAGCGTAGGTGGGGGCTACTACGAGCAGTACTTC
TRBD2 | NA | TRBJ2-7 | TRBV4-1 | CASSLSSGSSYEQYF | TGCGCCAGCAGCCTCTCTAGCGGGAGCTCCTACGAGCAGTACTTC
TRBD2 | NA | TRBJ2-7 | TRBV7-3 | CASSPSGGSYEQYF | TGTGCCAGCAGTCCTAGCGGCGGCTCCTACGAGCAGTACTTC
TRBD2 | NA | TRBJ2-5 | TRBV29-1 | CSVNPGTSGYQETQYF | TGCAGCGTTAACCCCGGGACTAGCGGGTACCAAGAGACCCAGTACTTC
NA | NA | TRBJ2-7 | TRBV6-6 | CASSPTRPPGDEQYF | TGTGCCAGCAGCCCTACTAGACCCCCGGGGGACGAGCAGTACTTC
NA | once | TRBJ1-4 | TRBV7-6 | CASSLREGEKLFF | TGTGCCAGCAGCTTGAGGGAAGGAGAAAAACTGTTTTTT
NA | NA | TRBJ1-5 | TRBV19 | CASSIAGPMGNQPQHF | TGTGCCAGTAGTATAGCGGGACCTATGGGCAATCAGCCCCAGCATTTT
NA | NA | TRBJ2-7 | TRBV4-2 | CASSGEPVGEQYF | TGTGCCAGTTCCGGGGAGCCCGTGGGCGAGCAGTACTTC
NA | NA | TRBJ1-1 | TRBV27 | CASSLGVVTEAFF | TGTGCCAGCAGCCTCGGGGTGGTCACTGAAGCTTTCTTT
TRBD1 | once | TRBJ1-6 | TRBV19 | CASSIVILRTGYNSPLHF | TGTGCCAGTAGTATTGTAATCCTCCGGACAGGGTATAATTCACCCCTCCACTTT
NA | NA | TRBJ1-5 | TRBV19 | CASSILGDQPQHF | TGTGCCAGTAGTATTCTGGGAGATCAGCCCCAGCATTTT
TRBD2 | NA | TRBJ2-2 | TRBV7-6 | CASSLAVAGGPGGELFF | TGTGCCAGCAGCTTAGCCGTGGCGGGAGGGCCCGGCGGGGAGCTGTTTTTC
NA | NA | TRBJ2-7 | TRBV19 | CASSIQPAYEQYF | TGTGCCAGTAGTATCCAGCCCGCCTACGAGCAGTACTTC
NA | NA | TRBJ1-2 | TRBV5-4 | CASSLDTSSVPVYGYTF | TGTGCCAGCAGCTTGGATACGTCCTCGGTCCCCGTCTATGGCTACACCTTC
NA | NA | TRBJ1-1 | TRBV6-1 | CATMWGNTEAFF | TGTGCCACCATGTGGGGTAACACTGAAGCTTTCTTT
NA | NA | TRBJ1-1 | TRBV7-9 | CASSFVDTEAFF | TGTGCCAGCAGCTTCGTCGACACTGAAGCTTTCTTT
NA | NA | TRBJ2-3 | TRBV13 | CASSPVGQGRQGTQYF | TGTGCCAGCAGCCCAGTGGGACAAGGACGTCAGGGTACGCAGTATTTT
NA | few | TRBJ1-6 | TRBV6-1 | CASRPLDGSPLHF | TGTGCCAGCAGGCCTCTAGATGGGTCACCCCTCCACTTT
NA | once | TRBJ2-7 | TRBV4-2 | CASSQERQGIHEQYF | TGTGCCAGCAGCCAAGAGCGGCAGGGGATCCACGAGCAGTACTTC
NA | once | TRBJ2-3 | TRBV14 | CASSQDNGADPTDTQYF | TGTGCCAGCAGCCAAGATAACGGGGCCGATCCCACAGATACGCAGTATTTT
NA | NA | TRBJ2-5 | TRBV5-1 | CASRFGMETQYF | TGCGCCAGCAGGTTCGGGATGGAGACCCAGTACTTC
TRBD1 | NA | TRBJ1-1 | TRBV7-9 | CASSLSGQGPKLNTEAFF | TGTGCCAGCAGCTTAAGTGGACAGGGGCCTAAATTGAACACTGAAGCTTTCTTT
NA | NA | TRBJ2-2 | TRBV10-1 | CASSESGLPNTGELFF | TGCGCCAGCAGTGAGTCAGGACTCCCGAACACCGGGGAGCTGTTTTTT
NA | NA | TRBJ2-1 | TRBV28 | CASSLGVAGLDYEQFF | TGTGCCAGCAGTTTGGGCGTGGCAGGATTGGACTATGAGCAGTTCTTC
NA | NA | TRBJ2-7 | TRBV11-1 | CASSLEPQGTYEQYF | TGTGCCAGCAGCTTAGAGCCTCAGGGGACGTACGAGCAGTACTTC
NA | few | TRBJ1-5 | TRBV19 | CASSLDSGLNQPQHF | TGTGCCAGTAGTTTGGACAGCGGACTCAATCAGCCCCAGCATTTT
TRBD2 | NA | TRBJ2-7 | TRBV19 | CASSPTSGTSYEQYF | TGTGCCAGTAGCCCGACTAGCGGGACTTCCTACGAGCAGTACTTC
TRBD1 | NA | TRBJ2-7 | TRBV19 | CASSIGTGGYEQYF | TGTGCCAGTAGTATAGGGACAGGCGGATACGAGCAGTACTTC
TRBD1 | NA | TRBJ2-1 | TRBV5-1 | CASRGQGVVEQFF | TGCGCCAGCAGGGGACAGGGGGTCGTTGAGCAGTTCTTC
TRBD1 | once | TRBJ2-7 | TRBV30 | CAWSEDRAPYF | TGTGCCTGGAGTGAGGACAGGGCGCCCTACTTC
NA | NA | TRBJ2-6 | TRBV7-9 | CASSLIWRDGANVLTF | TGTGCCAGCAGCTTAATTTGGAGGGATGGGGCCAACGTCCTGACTTTC
NA | NA | TRBJ1-4 | TRBV7-8 | CASSLNMGGEKLFF | TGTGCCAGCAGCTTAAACATGGGAGGCGAAAAACTGTTTTTT
TRBD2 | NA | TRBJ2-5 | TRBV11-2 | CASSSTSGRWETQYF | TGTGCCAGCAGCTCGACTAGCGGGAGATGGGAGACCCAGTACTTC
NA | NA | TRBJ1-2 | TRBV5-6 | CASSLGTEDYTF | TGTGCCAGCAGCTTGGGGACAGAAGACTACACCTTC
NA | NA | TRBJ2-1 | TRBV9 | CASSVVDTTSLNEQFF | TGTGCCAGCAGCGTAGTAGATACAACCTCACTCAATGAGCAGTTCTTC
NA | NA | TRBJ2-1 | TRBV7-8 | CASSLAGAGVYNEQFF | TGTGCCAGCAGCTTAGCGGGGGCAGGTGTCTACAATGAGCAGTTCTTC
NA | NA | TRBJ1-5 | TRBV30 | CAWSGDSNQPQHF | TGTGCCTGGAGTGGGGACAGCAATCAGCCCCAGCATTTT